This T cell receptor beta chain derives from a study of cytomegalovirus exposure and HLA in healthy donors (dated by TCRdb to about 2017). For the study in its entirety: According to an earlier analysis of 450 to 650 of the donors, about 170 million T cells yielded over 100 million unique TCR beta sequences and approximately 300 Gb of sequence data. Typing coverage differed by locus: A, B, C, DRB1 and DQB1 were typed in roughly 620-640 donors, DQA1 in about 560, DPA1 in some 610, and DPB1 in approximately 450. An earlier analysis of nearly 600 of the donors applied high-throughput TCR beta sequencing to assess whether each TCR beta V gene segment acted as functional or pseudogenic. Donor age, sex, ethnicity and CMV serostatus were collected together with the repertoire data. In a later analysis, previously published TCR beta repertoires from about 670 donors were re-analyzed and high-resolution HLA genotyping was added so that TCR occurrence patterns could be studied. Rather than drawing on any new phenotypic data, the later analysis identified candidate immune exposures from TCR beta sequences and the way those sequences occurred across donors. Because of strong linkage in the cohort, roughly 5 DR-DQ haplotypes were treated as single units for association and clustering. Class I and class II HLA loci were covered by the typing at four-digit resolution. Among a few hundred genotyped donors of the cohort, an average of approximately 230,000 unique TCR beta nucleotide sequences were sequenced per donor, roughly a sixth of them non-productive. Every discovery cohort repertoire had been produced on one sequencing platform. Genome-wide SNP genotypes for about three fifths of the 666 donors were used in a later genetic analysis, which treated that subset as a discovery cohort. The T cell repertoires of roughly 660 subjects were profiled by immunosequencing and related to cytomegalovirus serostatus. The genetic ancestry cluster associated with self-reported Caucasian donors included about four fifths of the roughly 380 genotyped donors. Along with the approximately 700-subject first cohort, a separate validation cohort of over a hundred different subjects was used. To predict cytomegalovirus infection status, the study combined high-throughput TCR immunosequencing, statistical association of individual TCRs with disease status, and machine learning. Approximately 310 gigabases of sequencing data and approximately 92 million unique TCR sequences made up an early release that covered 640 HLA-typed donors. The study aimed to test whether signatures of past pathogen exposure could be identified by cataloging public T cell receptors. The investigation overall reported the following: Most TCR sequences were observed very rarely across donors, whereas some public TCRs were present in many individuals. Because HLA typing was missing for some donors at each locus, association tests included only the typed subset. A later analysis reported that several top co-occurrence clusters appeared linked to parvovirus B19, influenza, CMV and Epstein-Barr virus. The only immune exposure information available for the cohort was CMV serostatus. The sequencing pipeline was judged likely to have produced a cluster of highly shared sequence variants as a technical artifact. The classifier was reported to diagnose cytomegalovirus status with high specificity and sensitivity in both the original and validation cohorts. V-gene and J-gene trimming of TCR beta chains was associated with a missense DCLRE1C variant in a later genetic analysis, and the association was replicated in an independent cohort. According to a later analysis, TCR association rates differed among HLA loci, with DRB1 alleles showing the most associated TCRs and HLA-C alleles showing the fewest. Correlated functional status among segregating V segments might be attributable to linkage disequilibrium, but an unknown experimental factor could not be ruled out. Strong co-occurrence of HLA alleles, especially DR and DQ, made assigning TCR associations to individual alleles difficult. At a false discovery rate of 0.05, a later analysis linked 16,951 TCR beta sequences to specific HLA alleles. Broadly in line with IMGT annotations, most TCR beta V segments showed up in productive rearrangements about 90% or about 30% of the time in an earlier analysis of around 550 of the donors. In this cohort, only TCR beta chains were sequenced, and detectable features were limited by the absence of alpha or paired-chain data. A later genetic analysis reported fewer N-insertions in productive TCRs among donors in an Asian-associated ancestry cluster than the roughly 620-donor mean. A further reported finding was that TCR beta sequences accurately predicted the HLA-A and HLA-B alleles for most subjects in the first cohort. In vitro tests confirmed that a few of the cytomegalovirus-associated TCR beta chains recognize cytomegalovirus antigens. The earlier analysis of almost 600 of the donors excluded roughly 17 rarely observed V segments, including chromosome 9 orphons, because counts were too low. The study listed around 160 TCR beta chains as associated with cytomegalovirus. According to a later analysis, most CMV-associated TCR beta chains appeared to be HLA-restricted, and the HLA associations seemed to be driven largely by CMV exposure. Compared with equally common non-associated chains, HLA-associated TCR beta chains in a later analysis were more clonally expanded and had lower generation probabilities. According to the authors, the approach could potentially be generalized to other disease states and immunological phenotypes. The 87-base-pair reads could not distinguish some IMGT-functional V segments, including TRBV6-2 and TRBV6-3, so those segments were excluded. Roughly uniform sequencing depth across donors was assumed in presence/absence analyses, although this assumption may not hold.

The library was prepared using the immunoSEQ multiplex PCR assay. A mixture of 60 forward primers for TCR Vbeta segments and 13 reverse primers for TCR Jbeta segments was used in the multiplex PCR. The CDR3 region of rearranged TCR beta genes was amplified from genomic DNA by a multiplex PCR assay. The Illumina HiSeq System was used to sequence the amplified TCR beta libraries as 87-base-pair reads. The study's processing was this. A later analysis counted about 82 million unique TCR beta chains across the 700 or so repertoires, and around 12 million of these chains were shared by at least two donors. Raw reads were error-corrected and collapsed into unique sequences by a nearest-neighbor algorithm in which closely related sequences were merged to remove PCR and sequencing errors. V, D and J gene segments were assigned by aligning CDR3 sequences to IMGT reference sequences. For a sequence to be retained, at least a six-nucleotide match to both a V gene segment and a J gene segment was required. A rearrangement was called productive if the CDR3 had no stop codons and remained in frame with V and J, and every other rearrangement was called non-productive. Following IMGT convention, CDR3 was defined as the stretch from the second conserved V-encoded cysteine to the conserved J-encoded phenylalanine. The earlier analysis of about 610 of the donors excluded any sequence lacking an unambiguous match to a single V gene segment. An earlier analysis of roughly 590 of the donors called V segments functional above 56.7% productive rearrangements and segregating when the between-donor standard deviation exceeded 5%. A statistical classification framework was developed to diagnose cytomegalovirus status using the catalog of TCR beta chain sequences. In a later analysis, TCR nucleotide sequences were compared against IMGT/GENE-DB human TR gene sequences so that V and J genes could be assigned. Using the TCRdist pipeline, a later analysis assigned CDR3 sequences along with most-parsimonious VDJ recombination scenarios. In a later analysis, every TCR beta chain was defined by the combination of its CDR3 amino acid sequence and its V-gene family, and reads without a unique V-gene family were dropped. To address suspected cross-contamination and a sequencing artifact, a later analysis removed a few hundred highly shared, low-generation-probability nucleotide sequences. A later analysis calculated a clonal expansion index for each public chain from normalized within-repertoire ranks of inferred template counts. In a later analysis, generation probabilities were computed with a VDJ recombination model fitted to out-of-frame rearrangements, and the resulting probabilities were checked against IGoR. In a later analysis, TCR-TCR, TCR-HLA and TCR-CMV co-occurrence was scored with hypergeometric tests, and a repertoire-size bias correction was applied to TCR pairs. In a later analysis, false discovery rates were estimated by permuting HLA or CMV assignments 20 times. In a later analysis, co-occurring TCRs were grouped with DBSCAN, and TCRdist sequence similarity was added when clustering was performed within HLA-allele-positive subsets. Repertoires with fewer than 30,000 or more than 120,000 public chains were left out of co-occurrence clustering, as were four to six repertoires with anomalous nucleotide sharing. In its TCRdb copy, this immuneACCESS table keeps in-frame sequences only and misses some clones. Where compared with another copy, unresolved V genes explain less than half of these, and the others have no known cause. The DNA gave D and trimming, while V, J and clone size come from that table. The sample table contains some 150,000 clones; only one count was recorded for roughly four fifths of them. In total, the top ten clones hold approximately 8.1% of the sample.

The cohort consisted of 666 healthy bone marrow donors. All cohort members were sampled while nominally healthy, although unrecorded immune exposures were likely present. The donor was CMV seropositive and was included in the group of 250 to 300 seropositive cohort members. Every donor gave a peripheral blood sample, and the peripheral blood mononuclear cells from that sample were used for TCR beta sequencing. Genomic DNA was extracted from the blood cell samples with the Qiagen DNeasy Blood Extraction Kit. The junction shows trimming of 2 bases on V and 2 bases on J, and the gene matches do not reach 7 bases of it. Inclusive of the bounding cysteine and phenylalanine, the CDR3 is 17 residues long. The kept DNA is CDR3 alone, 51 bases in frame from the first base. CDR1 is given as SEHNR and CDR2 as FQNEAQ, both from the germline V gene (reference sequence). Concerning this clone: Its antigen specificity is not known. No base quality information exists; no much larger clone differs at one position.

The V and J genes are TRBV7-9 and TRBJ2-1; TRBD2 agrees with 9 junctional bases. The source of this sequence is a woman aged 50 to 65 in good health and CMV-seropositive. The specimen sequenced was PBMCs. The DNA reads as follows: TGTGCCAGCAGCTTATCCCTAGCGGGACTTACCTACAATGAGCAGTTCTTC. This encodes CASSLSLAGLTYNEQFF.